The clone carrying this T cell receptor beta chain has at least ten counts. The target antigen is unknown. PCR was performed a second time for about 7 to 12 cycles using a sample-barcoded 5' primer and a J-beta primer mix. Every cDNA molecule bore a tag from a template-switch adaptor containing 12 random nucleotides. One entry per CDR3 protein, called by TCRdb with MiXCR from the 5' RACE reads. The table records about 670,000 distinct CDR3 sequences, 35% to 50% of them present only once. The sample belongs to a study of blood T cells in healthy people across ages. Regarding the study as a whole: In long-lived donors, naive CD4+ cell counts and diversity exceeded those of aged donors.

Germline assignment: CDR1 SGHTS and CDR2 YDEGEE. The CDR3 has 13 amino acids. V was cut by 2 bases and J by 6 bases, with 12 bases left in between. V and J are TRBV5-8 and TRBJ2-7, with D tentatively TRBD2 (5 bases). The clonotype originates from an elderly man in good health. Sample: blood. This CDR3 reads CASSFNPGSEQYF. CDR3 DNA sequence: TGTGCCAGCAGCTTTAATCCGGGGAGCGAGCAGTACTTC.